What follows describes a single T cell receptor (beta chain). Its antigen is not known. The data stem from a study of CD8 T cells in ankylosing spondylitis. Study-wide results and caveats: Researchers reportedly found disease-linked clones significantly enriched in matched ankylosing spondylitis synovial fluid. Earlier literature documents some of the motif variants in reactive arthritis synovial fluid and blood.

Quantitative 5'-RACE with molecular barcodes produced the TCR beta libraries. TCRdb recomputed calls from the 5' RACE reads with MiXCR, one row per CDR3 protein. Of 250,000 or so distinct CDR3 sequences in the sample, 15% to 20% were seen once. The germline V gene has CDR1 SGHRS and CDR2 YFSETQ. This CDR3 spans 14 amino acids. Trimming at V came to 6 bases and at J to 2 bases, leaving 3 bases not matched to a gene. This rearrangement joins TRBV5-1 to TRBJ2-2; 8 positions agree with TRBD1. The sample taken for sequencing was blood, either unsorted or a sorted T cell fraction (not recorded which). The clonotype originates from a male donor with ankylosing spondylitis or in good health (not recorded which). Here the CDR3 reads CASIGQGNTGELFF. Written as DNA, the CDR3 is TGCGCCAGCATTGGACAGGGAAACACCGGGGAGCTGTTTTTT.